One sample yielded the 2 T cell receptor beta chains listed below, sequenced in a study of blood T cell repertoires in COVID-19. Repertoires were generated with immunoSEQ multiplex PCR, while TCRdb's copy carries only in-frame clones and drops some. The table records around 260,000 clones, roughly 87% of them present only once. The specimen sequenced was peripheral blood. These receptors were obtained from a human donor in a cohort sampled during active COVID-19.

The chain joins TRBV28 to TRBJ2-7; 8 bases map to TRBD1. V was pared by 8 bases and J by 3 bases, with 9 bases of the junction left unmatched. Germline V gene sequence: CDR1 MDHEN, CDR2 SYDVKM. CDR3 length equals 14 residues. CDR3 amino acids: CASLGQGPFYEQYF. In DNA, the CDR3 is TGTGCCAGCTTAGGACAGGGTCCTTTCTACGAGCAGTACTTC.

The CDR3 region has the DNA TGTGCTAGTGGTTTGAGCAGGTTGTATTTCACTGAAGCTTTCTTT. Protein sequence: CASGLSRLYFTEAFF. The genes are TRBV12-5 and TRBJ1-1; D remains unclear. The V gene lost 2 bases and the J gene lost 4 bases, with 14 bases spanning the gap. Germline loops: CDR1 LGHNT, CDR2 FRNRAP. The CDR3 spans 15 residues.